The 27 T cell receptor beta chains presented below share a single source sample, sequenced in a study of blood T cell repertoires in COVID-19. Data came from immunoSEQ multiplex PCR; TCRdb stores just in-frame clones and leaves some out. Of hundreds of thousands of clones listed, around 88% were seen once; the top ten hold about 1.3%. Sequenced input: peripheral blood. The receptor set was obtained from an elderly man with acute or convalescent COVID-19.

This clone appeared once. The genes are TRBV27 and TRBJ2-4, with D maybe TRBD1 (5 bases). The CDR3 loop spans 12 amino acids. Looked up from germline, CDR1 is MNHEY and CDR2 is SMNVEV (reference sequence). Trimming shortened V by 1 base and J by 8 bases, and 6 bases separated the two germline ends. CDR3 residues: CASSLLGDIQYF. CDR3 in DNA: TGTGCCAGCAGTTTATTAGGGGACATTCAGTACTTC.

V usage is TRBV4-3 and J usage is TRBJ2-7; 12 nucleotides align to TRBD2. The CDR3 contains 16 residues. V was pared by 4 bases and J by 1 base, with 5 bases of the junction left unmatched. Looked up from germline, CDR1 is LGHNA and CDR2 is YSLEER. The CDR3 here is CASSRELAGGSYEQYF. CDR3 in DNA: TGCGCCAGCAGCCGAGAACTAGCGGGAGGATCCTACGAGCAGTACTTC.

The chain recombines TRBV6-5 with TRBJ2-3, with 7 bases matching TRBD2. Germline V gene lookup returns CDR1 MNHEY and CDR2 SVGAGI. The CDR3 has 13 amino acids. Trimming removed 8 bases from V and 6 bases from J; junction bases left unmatched: 8. CDR3 DNA sequence: TGTGCCAGCGGGAGGGGAATTGGGGATACGCAGTATTTT. The encoded protein is CASGRGIGDTQYF.

The genes are TRBV5-1 and TRBJ2-5, with 8 bases identical to TRBD2. This CDR3 region has 16 residues. V lost 4 bases and J lost 4; bases outside the gene matches: 12. From germline, CDR1 is SGHRS and CDR2 YFSETQ. The CDR3 reads CASSRTRRGARETQYF. Here the CDR3 DNA reads TGCGCCAGCAGCCGCACTCGGCGGGGGGCCAGAGAGACCCAGTACTTC.

The genes are TRBV3-1 (or the pseudogene TRBV3-2) and TRBJ2-6; tentatively, D is TRBD2 (6 bases). V was clipped by 6 bases and J by 4 bases, with 13 bases between them. Germline CDR1 and CDR2: LGHDT and YNNKEL (reference sequence). The CDR3 has 15 residues. The CDR3 sequence: CASSQAGSGANVLTF. In nucleotides, the CDR3 is TGTGCCAGCAGTCAGGCGGGGTCCGGGGCCAACGTCCTGACTTTC.

The chain joins TRBV5-6 to TRBJ2-1; 13 bases match TRBD2. V shed 3 bases and J 5 bases; nucleotides not matched to a gene: 2. This CDR3 region has 15 residues. Germline CDR1 and CDR2: SGHDT and YYEEEE. The CDR3 coding sequence is TGTGCCAGCAGCTCCGGGACTAGCGGGAACAATGAGCAGTTCTTC. It yields the protein CASSSGTSGNNEQFF.

This clone came up once. The V and J genes are TRBV7-9 and TRBJ1-4; D is undetermined. Germline CDR1 SEHNR, CDR2 FQNEAQ (reference sequence). Trimming pared 4 bases from V and 7 bases from J, leaving 16 bases between. There are 15 residues in the CDR3. The CDR3: CASSSVGGFGEKLFF. The CDR3 DNA sequence: TGTGCCAGCAGCTCTGTTGGAGGGTTTGGTGAAAAACTGTTTTTT.

The CDR3 region has the DNA TGCGCCAGCAGCTTAGCCCGGACTAGCGGGGGGACGGGGCACAATGAGCAGTTCTTC. This sequence encodes CASSLARTSGGTGHNEQFF. V and J are TRBV5-1 and TRBJ2-1, with 14 bases that match TRBD2. Germline trimming cut 2 bases from V and 5 bases from J; bases unmatched to any gene: 12. The CDR3 length is 19 residues. Germline CDR1 is SGHRS and CDR2 is YFSETQ.

The gene calls are TRBV2 and TRBJ2-1; 15 bases map to TRBD2. Per germline, CDR1 SNHLY and CDR2 FYNNEI. The CDR3 spans 21 residues. The junction had 10 bases not matched to a gene; V was cut back by 0 bases and J by 1 base. The CDR3 reads CASSEARTSGGAFASYNEQFF. Here the CDR3 DNA reads TGTGCCAGCAGTGAAGCGCGGACTAGCGGGGGGGCCTTTGCTTCCTACAATGAGCAGTTCTTC.

This chain uses TRBV2 with TRBJ1-3; no clear D. The germline V gene has CDR1 SNHLY and CDR2 FYNNEI. This CDR3 is 16 amino acids long. The V end lost 3 bases, the J end lost 3 bases, and 15 bases lay between the germline ends. The chain's CDR3 is CASSEAGTLLGNTIYF. In nucleotides, the CDR3 is TGTGCCAGCAGTGAGGCGGGTACATTACTTGGAAACACCATATATTTT. Complete variable domain (other parts from reference TRBV2 and TRBJ1-3): EPEVTQTPSHQVTQMGQEVILRCVPISNHLYFYWYRQILGQKVEFLVSFYNNEISEKSEIFDDQFSVERPDGSNFTLKIRSTKLEDSAMYFCASSEAGTLLGNTIYFGEGSWLTVV.

Concerning this clone itself: The same CDR3 is also encoded by other DNA sequences in this sample. This chain joins TRBV11-1 and TRBJ1-1, with 8 bases aligning to TRBD1. The CDR3 runs to 15 residues. Germline loops: CDR1 SGHAT, CDR2 FQDESV (reference sequence). J gave up 4 bases and V 5 bases, and 9 bases lay outside the gene matches. In nucleotides, the CDR3 is TGTGCCAGCAGCACCACAGCTACAGGGGGCACTGAAGCTTTCTTT. Amino acid sequence: CASSTTATGGTEAFF. Full variable domain (missing parts from reference TRBV11-1 and TRBJ1-1): EAEVAQSPRYKITEKSQAVAFWCDPISGHATLYWYRQILGQGPELLVQFQDESVVDDSQLPKDRFSAERLKGVDSTLKIQPAELGDSAMYLCASSTTATGGTEAFFGQGTRLTVV.

The chain combines TRBV6-5 with TRBJ2-7; TRBD1 matches 7 bases. The CDR3 spans 15 residues. Germline CDR1 and CDR2: MNHEY and SVGAGI. V lost 6 bases and J lost 4; bases outside the gene matches: 12. In nucleotides, the CDR3 is TGTGCCAGCAGCCATGACAGGGTAGGGTGTTACGAGCAGTACTTC. Translation: CASSHDRVGCYEQYF.

V is TRBV2 and J is TRBJ2-7; 7 bases line up with TRBD1. The V gene's germline CDR1 is SNHLY and CDR2 FYNNEI. V was pared by 7 bases and J by 3 bases, with 12 bases of the junction left unmatched. The CDR3 covers 15 residues. The CDR3 here is CASISPTGSLYEQYF. The CDR3 bases are TGTGCCAGCATTTCTCCGACAGGGTCTCTCTACGAGCAGTACTTC.

The CDR3 sequence: CASSSFKDSRGNEKLFF. CDR3 DNA: TGTGCCAGCAGTTCCTTTAAGGACAGCAGGGGTAATGAAAAACTGTTTTTT. The chain joins TRBV27 to TRBJ1-4, with D tentatively TRBD1 (6 bases). The CDR3 has 17 residues. Germline assignment: CDR1 MNHEY and CDR2 SMNVEV (reference sequence). V lost 4 bases, J lost 4 bases, and 19 bases lay in between.

The chain employs TRBV27 and TRBJ2-2, with D perhaps TRBD2 (5 bases). This CDR3 contains 16 residues. The germline V and J ends were trimmed by 2 bases and 4 bases, with 14 bases remaining between them. CDR1 is MNHEY, CDR2 SMNVEV, per germline (reference sequence). CDR3 residues: CASSLGAERFTGELFF. DNA of the CDR3: TGTGCCAGCAGTTTAGGAGCGGAGAGGTTCACCGGGGAGCTGTTTTTT.

This chain joins TRBV19 and TRBJ1-6; the D gene is possibly TRBD1 (6 bases). Germline values: CDR1 LNHDA, CDR2 SQIVND (reference sequence). V gave up 4 bases and J gave up 7 bases, with 17 bases separating them. CDR3 length equals 16 residues. The CDR3 loop is CASSKSPGRGNSPLHF. CDR3 DNA: TGTGCCAGTAGTAAGTCTCCGGGCAGGGGAAATTCACCCCTCCACTTT.

The chain uses TRBV4-1 and TRBJ2-2; TRBD2 matches at 8 bases. Per germline, CDR1 MGHRA and CDR2 YSYEKL. This CDR3 comprises 18 residues. Germline trimming cut 0 bases from V and 4 bases from J; bases unmatched to any gene: 10. The CDR3 protein is CASSQEPIAGLGTGELFF. In DNA, the CDR3 is TGCGCCAGCAGCCAAGAGCCCATAGCGGGGTTGGGCACCGGGGAGCTGTTTTTT.

The CDR3 loop reads CAISERENYGYTF. DNA of the CDR3: TGTGCCATCAGCGAAAGGGAGAACTATGGCTACACCTTC. The rearrangement uses TRBV10-3 and TRBJ1-2; no clear D gene. Per the germline V gene, CDR1 is ENHRY and CDR2 is SYGVKD. This CDR3 comprises 13 residues. Trimming left V 6 bases short and J 2 bases short, with 10 bases between.

The chain joins TRBV7-3 to TRBJ2-5; 7 bases match TRBD1. The CDR3 sequence is 14 residues long. Germline CDR1 and CDR2: SGHTA and FQGTGA. V trimming: 6 bases; J trimming: 4 bases; junction bases outside the gene matches: 8. This chain's CDR3 is CASRFPGQPETQYF. CDR3 coding DNA: TGTGCCAGCAGGTTCCCGGGACAGCCAGAGACCCAGTACTTC.

V is TRBV28 and J is TRBJ1-2, with a tentative D call TRBD1 (6 bases). CDR3 length equals 15 residues. Trimming took 5 bases from V and 0 from J, leaving 13 bases between them. Per the germline V gene, CDR1 is MDHEN and CDR2 is SYDVKM. The CDR3 sequence: CASSTPGHANYGYTF. CDR3 DNA: TGTGCCAGCAGTACCCCGGGACATGCTAACTATGGCTACACCTTC.

This clone was detected once. The rearrangement joins TRBV6-5 to TRBJ2-2, with 9 bases lining up with TRBD2. Unmatched junction bases numbered 8, after V lost 4 bases and J lost 5 bases. Germline CDR1 MNHEY, CDR2 SVGAGI. The length of the CDR3 is 16 residues. The CDR3 nucleotides are TGTGCCAGCAGTTCACATAGCGGGAGCGGTACCGGGGAGCTGTTTTTT. It yields the protein CASSSHSGSGTGELFF.

The chain carries TRBV18 and TRBJ1-6, with 10 bases identical to TRBD1. The CDR3 is 18 amino acids. CDR1 and CDR2 (germline): KGHSH, LQKENI. Trimming removed 0 bases from V and 8 bases from J; junction bases left unmatched: 10. The CDR3 DNA follows: TGTGCCAGCTCACCACCATCAGGACAGGGGGGGACCGATTCACCCCTCCACTTT. Translation gives CASSPPSGQGGTDSPLHF.

This sequence joins TRBV18 and TRBJ1-5, with D possibly matching TRBD1 (6 bases). The CDR3 sequence is 14 residues long. CDR1 and CDR2 (germline): KGHSH, LQKENI. Between the trimmed V and J ends, which lost 3 bases and 7 bases, there was a span of 13 bases. Here the CDR3 reads CASSPGQGPQPQHF. The CDR3 bases are TGTGCCAGCTCACCGGGGCAGGGGCCGCAGCCCCAGCATTTT.

The CDR3 DNA sequence: TGTGCCAGCAGTTATGGAACCGGGACAGGGGGGGAGACCCAGTACTTC. Its translation is CASSYGTGTGGETQYF. The chain links TRBV6-2 or TRBV6-3 to TRBJ2-5; the match to TRBD1 covers 11 bases. CDR1 and CDR2 (germline): MNHEY, SVGEGT. The CDR3 length is 16 residues. V trimming: 3 bases; J trimming: 5 bases; junction bases outside the gene matches: 8.

The chain employs TRBV6-4 and TRBJ2-1; 12 bases are a match to TRBD1. The trim removed 4 bases at V and 8 bases at J, leaving 6 bases unmatched. The CDR3 runs 15 residues. The germline V gene has CDR1 MRHNA and CDR2 SNTAGT. The CDR3, as DNA: TGTGCCAGCAGTGCCGGGACAGGGGGCATAGATGAGCAGTTCTTC. Translating gives CASSAGTGGIDEQFF.

This clone was found a few times. The J gene is TRBJ1-1, the V gene TRBV3-1 (or the pseudogene TRBV3-2), with D perhaps matching TRBD1 (5 bases). The CDR3 length is 12 residues. Germline loops: CDR1 LGHDT, CDR2 YNNKEL (reference sequence). The V end was cut by 4 bases, the J end by 7 bases, with 10 bases between. CDR3 in amino acids: CASSLGAGEAFF. CDR3 coding DNA: TGTGCCAGCAGCCTAGGGGCAGGTGAAGCTTTCTTT.

V and J are TRBV19 and TRBJ2-7, with D perhaps matching TRBD2 (6 bases). The V end lost 7 bases, the J end lost 5 bases, and 9 bases lay between the germline ends. CDR3 size: 11 residues. Germline V gene data show CDR1 as LNHDA and CDR2 as SQIVND (reference sequence). In DNA, the CDR3 is TGTGCCAGTAAGGAGGGGCACGAGCAGTACTTC. It encodes CASKEGHEQYF.